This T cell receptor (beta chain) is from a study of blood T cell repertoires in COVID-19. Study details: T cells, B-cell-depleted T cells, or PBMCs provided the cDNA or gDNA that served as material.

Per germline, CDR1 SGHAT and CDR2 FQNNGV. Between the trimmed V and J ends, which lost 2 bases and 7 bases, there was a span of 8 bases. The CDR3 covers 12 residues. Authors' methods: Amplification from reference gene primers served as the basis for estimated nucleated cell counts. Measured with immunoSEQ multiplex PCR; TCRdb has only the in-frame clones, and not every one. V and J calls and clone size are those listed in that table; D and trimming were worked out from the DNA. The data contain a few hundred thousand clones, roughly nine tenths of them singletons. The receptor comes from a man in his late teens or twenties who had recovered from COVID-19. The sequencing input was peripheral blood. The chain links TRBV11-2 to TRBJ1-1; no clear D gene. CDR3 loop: CASSLPGNEAFF. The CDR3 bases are TGTGCCAGCAGCTTACCAGGCAATGAAGCTTTCTTT.